This T cell receptor beta chain is from a study of human T cells and chemical hapten exposure. Across the study: TCR yields per sample varied, mainly owing to small pooled library volume differences. Overall study results and limits: The study found that DPC sensitization did not change TCRs above 1 in 1000 frequency.

Described time point: healthy volunteer bleed at 6 weeks. Whole blood, unfractionated, served as the material for total RNA extraction. The CDR3 has 13 amino acids. Germline V gene sequence: CDR1 SGDLS, CDR2 YYNGEE. V gave up 0 bases and J gave up 2 bases, with 3 bases separating them. This clonotype was observed a handful of times. The antigen is undetermined. During construction of the library, unique molecular identifiers were attached to individual cDNA molecules for quantitative, reproducible TCR counting. Per the original methods: Sequenced samples showed a median of 95,638 TCRs each, with counts running from approximately 20,000 to 700,000. TCRdb re-derived calls from the RACE reads in MiXCR, one entry per CDR3 protein. The V and J calls and clone size come from TCRdb's table, not from the authors' own analysis. Of approximately 84,000 distinct CDR3 sequences listed, 8.6% are singletons.

Sample: whole blood. The TCR was taken from a male donor in good health. Some clones in this sample may be carry-over from other donors' samples. This rearrangement joins TRBV9 to TRBJ2-1; D unclear. CDR3 loop: CASSVDTYNEQFF. CDR3 sequence (DNA): TGTGCCAGCAGCGTAGACACCTACAATGAGCAGTTCTTC.